This T cell receptor (beta chain) was sequenced during a study of blood T cell repertoires in COVID-19. Whole-study context: Sample material is recorded as cDNA or gDNA derived from T cells, B-cell-depleted T cells, or PBMCs.

Individuals aged about 18 to 95 years were recruited from about two dozen US areas. Cohort allocation depended upon clinical history that participants reported. Germline assignment: CDR1 SNHLY and CDR2 FYNNEI. The V end lost 2 bases, the J end lost 0 bases, and 13 bases lay between the germline ends. The CDR3 spans 16 residues. The data were produced by immunoSEQ multiplex PCR, yet TCRdb's version contains in-frame clones alone and is incomplete. The table records 250,000 to 300,000 clones, around 89% of them present only once. The specimen was PBMCs or T cells enriched from blood (not recorded which). The genes are TRBV2 and TRBJ1-1; D perhaps matches TRBD1 (5 bases). This clonotype originated in a woman aged 55 to 70 in a cohort exposed to, infected with or recovered from COVID-19 (not recorded which). CDR3 coding DNA: TGTGCCAGCAGTGAATTTCCGACAGATATGAACACTGAAGCTTTCTTT. It specifies CASSEFPTDMNTEAFF.